This T cell receptor beta chain originates from a study of shared clonotypes between healthy human individuals. This CDR3 is built from 13 residues. Between the trimmed V and J ends, which lost 3 bases and 3 bases, there was a span of 9 bases. The germline CDR1 and CDR2 sequences are MNHEY and SMNVEV (reference sequence). The table came from immunoSEQ multiplex PCR; TCRdb's copy has only in-frame clones and leaves some out. The repertoire holds around 2.1 million clones, 90% to 95% seen once, with over 1.5% in the top ten. Only CD45RO-negative cells positively selected for CCR7 counted as naive CD8 cells, so terminally differentiated effector memory CD45RA+ cells were excluded.

The chain uses TRBV27 and TRBJ2-7; the D is unclear. This TCR came from a man aged 18-30 years in good health. Some clones in this sample may be carry-over from other donors' samples. Sequenced input: naive CD8+ T cells from PBMCs. The CDR3 coding sequence is TGTGCCAGCAGTTTGGGGATACTCTACGAGCAGTACTTC. The encoded protein is CASSLGILYEQYF.